Sequencing of this T cell receptor (beta chain) was carried out in a study of immune evolution from preneoplasia to lung adenocarcinoma (dated by TCRdb to about 2021). Describing the broader study: No AAH lesions showed HLA loss of heterozygosity, compared with 6% to 8% of AIS, around 15% of MIA and about a third of ADC lesions. Immune contexture across lung adenocarcinoma precursors and invasive adenocarcinoma was profiled using immune gene expression, TCR sequencing and multiplex immunofluorescence. Resected precursor lesions (AAH, AIS, MIA) and invasive adenocarcinomas were compared with paired morphologically normal lung tissue. Sample size was determined by specimen availability and not by a prior power calculation. The immune data were integrated with whole exome sequencing and methylation data obtained from the same cohort of nodules. In total, the cohort included 45 to 65 patients with pulmonary nodules, all of whom underwent surgical resection. TCR sequencing data were obtained from 51 patients. The study reported that about a hundred samples were used for TCR sequencing. POLYSOLVER was used to infer Class I HLA alleles from exome data, while LOHHLA was used to detect allele-specific HLA loss. The paper's findings and limits, for the study overall: Findings were based on association rather than direct causation; larger cohorts with long-term follow-up and longitudinal biopsies were deemed needed. Because every patient came from Japan and China, how well the results apply to Western populations was uncertain. The highest top T cell clone frequencies were observed in normal lung, and a progressive decrease in top T cell clone frequencies appeared to occur from AAH through AIS, MIA and invasive adenocarcinoma. Compared with EGFR-mutant or double wild-type lesions, KRAS-mutant nodules had the highest T cell clonality. Clonality was highest in normal lung, while later-stage lesions appeared to show lower clonality but higher T cell density and diversity.

From the cysteine through the phenylalanine, the CDR3 covers 15 amino acids. The CDR3 DNA has 45 bases and is translated from base 1. CDR1 and CDR2, looked up from the germline V gene, are SGDLS and YYNGEE. V is pared back by 4 bases and J by 2 bases, with 16 bases lying between the germline termini. TCR beta CDR3 regions were sequenced from DNA using the immunoSEQ hsTCRbeta Kit. In the original analysis: TCR sequencing data were analysed with the ImmunoSEQ Analyzer. T cell clonality was defined as 1 minus Pielou's evenness, as computed on productive rearrangements. T cell diversity was measured with the inverse Simpson index on productive templates. T cell density was defined as TCR beta template counts normalized to usable DNA, with usable DNA estimated by amplifying and sequencing housekeeping genes. TCR metrics were compared across histologic stages using two-sided Kruskal-Wallis tests. Held by TCRdb, this immuneACCESS table contains in-frame sequences only and omits some clones. Under half of the omission traces to an unresolved V gene where checked; the cause of the rest is unknown. The D gene and trimming were derived from the DNA, and the V and J assignments and clone size from that table. The sample table contains 11,000 to 15,000 clones; only one count was recorded for about 80% of them. The top ten clonotypes cover almost 3% of the sample.

Note on this clone: The clone's antigen remains unknown. Per-base qualities were not stored, and no clone one base away is much larger.

Patients underwent resection in Japan or China between the mid-2010s and the late 2010s. The histologic diagnosis of each case was independently confirmed on H&E slides by two lung cancer pathologists. Premalignant or tumor cells were enriched for nucleic acid extraction by macro-dissection performed after pathologic assessment. FFPE tissue was used for DNA isolation with the AllPrep DNA/RNA FFPE Kit. Sample: FFPE minimally invasive lung adenocarcinoma tissue. In the paper's terms, the cell subset or site label means: micro-invasive lung adenocarcinoma (MIA). Here the chain combines TRBV9 and TRBJ2-7; TRBD1 could be the D gene, as 7 bases match. The source of this sequence is a person in their sixties or seventies with lung adenocarcinoma. The CDR3: CASSPLGGQTYEQYF. The DNA is as follows: TGTGCCAGCAGCCCCCTGGGGGGACAGACCTACGAGCAGTACTTC.